These 9 T cell receptor beta chains share one sample of origin, sequenced in a study of blood T cell repertoires in COVID-19. The data were produced by immunoSEQ multiplex PCR, yet TCRdb's version contains in-frame clones alone and is incomplete. The sample includes more than 95,000 clones, about nine tenths seen only once; the top ten take 7.7%. Sequencing used peripheral blood. The source of these receptors is a human donor in a cohort sampled during active COVID-19.

The chain recombines TRBV3-1 (or the pseudogene TRBV3-2) with TRBJ2-3; D ambiguous. CDR1 is LGHDT and CDR2 is YNNKEL in the germline V gene (reference sequence). Trimming stripped 1 base from V and 4 bases from J, with 9 bases between. This CDR3 has 14 residues. CDR3 residues: CASSQGSSPDTQYF. In DNA, the CDR3 is TGTGCCAGCAGCCAAGGTAGTTCCCCAGATACGCAGTATTTT.

The rearrangement links TRBV6-4 to TRBJ2-3, with D uncertain. V lost 2 bases to trimming and J lost 0 bases, with 9 bases between them. The CDR3 sequence is 15 residues long. Germline lookup yields CDR1 MRHNA and CDR2 SNTAGT. CDR3 DNA sequence: TGTGCCAGCAGTGACGAGGCTACTAGCACAGATACGCAGTATTTT. This codes for CASSDEATSTDTQYF.

V is TRBV9 and J is TRBJ1-1; D is uncertain. V lost 3 bases and J 4 bases, leaving 16 bases between the germline ends. The germline V gene encodes CDR1 SGDLS and CDR2 YYNGEE. The CDR3 has 15 residues. CDR3 amino acids: CASSALNNRGTEAFF. Written as DNA, the CDR3 is TGTGCCAGCAGCGCCCTAAACAACCGGGGCACTGAAGCTTTCTTT.

The table lists this clone with a count of one. The chain is built from TRBV10-1 and TRBJ2-3; no reliable D call. Trimming removed 10 bases at V and 0 bases at J, with 8 bases between. Germline CDR1 reads WNHNN; CDR2 reads SYGVQD (reference sequence). CDR3 length: 12 residues. CDR3 bases: TGCGCCACCGGGTCTAGCACAGATACGCAGTATTTT. This sequence encodes CATGSSTDTQYF.

This clone was counted a single time. The chain uses TRBV10-3 and TRBJ1-2; weak D call: TRBD1 (5 bases). V lost 6 bases, J lost 4 bases, and 15 bases lay in between. CDR3 length equals 14 residues. Germline loops: CDR1 ENHRY, CDR2 SYGVKD. CDR3 coding DNA: TGTGCCATCAGCGATGGGACTTCCCCCTATGGCTACACCTTC. Translation gives CAISDGTSPYGYTF.

This clone was counted ten times or more. This chain connects TRBV30 to TRBJ2-2; tentatively, D is TRBD2 (5 bases). V lost 3 bases and J lost 0, with 8 bases in between. Per the germline V gene, CDR1 is GTSNPN and CDR2 is SVGIG (reference sequence). This CDR3 has 14 amino acids. This chain's CDR3 is CAWRRVANTGELFF. In DNA, the CDR3 is TGTGCCTGGAGGAGGGTCGCGAACACCGGGGAGCTGTTTTTT.

The gene calls are TRBV20-1 and TRBJ2-2; D is undetermined. Trimming cost V 3 bases and J 6 bases, with 17 bases left between them. The CDR3 is made up of 15 amino acids. The germline V gene has CDR1 DFQATT and CDR2 SNEGSKA (reference sequence). CDR3 amino acids: CSASRGPAVAGELFF. The CDR3 DNA reads as TGCAGTGCTAGTCGAGGCCCTGCGGTGGCCGGGGAGCTGTTTTTT.

This clone was recorded a few times. The chain carries TRBV27 and TRBJ2-7; 10 bases are shared with TRBD1. The CDR3 runs 14 residues. Unmatched junction bases numbered 3, after V lost 5 bases and J lost 2 bases. Germline V gives CDR1 MNHEY, CDR2 SMNVEV (reference sequence). The CDR3 bases are TGTGCCAGCAGTAACGGACAGGGGGCCTACGAGCAGTACTTC. Its translation: CASSNGQGAYEQYF.

V and J are TRBV19 and TRBJ1-4; no clear D. The CDR3 has 14 residues. Germline V gene data show CDR1 as LNHDA and CDR2 as SQIVND (reference sequence). V dropped 5 bases and J dropped 8 bases, with 15 bases sitting between them. In nucleotides, the CDR3 is TGTGCCAGTAGTCTGGTCCGGAGGGAAGAAAAACTGTTTTTT. Residues: CASSLVRREEKLFF.